The rows below give T cell receptor beta chains drawn from one sample of a study of graft-versus-host responses after intestinal transplantation. Their antigen targets remain unknown. Using immunoSEQ multiplex PCR, the repertoire was profiled, and TCRdb retains in-frame clones only, with some absent. The sample has 150,000 or so clones, over 90% seen once; the top ten hold roughly 0.2%. The sequencing here drew on unstimulated CD4+ T cells sorted from spleen or lymph node cells, taken before intestinal transplant. The source is a human donor who received an intestinal transplant. Both conserved end residues are part of each CDR3. Some rows mark clone size as missing; the rest say once, few, many or name a class of expanded clone.

clone_size	v_call	j_call	cdr3_length	cdr3_aa
-	TRBV6-6	TRBJ2-7	15	CASSSLAGATYEQYF
-	TRBV4-3	TRBJ2-7	17	CASSQESVTGLPYEQYF
-	TRBV7-2	TRBJ2-7	16	CASSLLGDATAHEQYF
-	TRBV18	TRBJ2-3	17	CASSPRRTDLSTDTQYF
-	TRBV5-1	TRBJ1-4	15	CASSWGRQTNEKLFF
-	TRBV5-1	TRBJ1-4	15	CASSLEGTPNEKLFF
-	TRBV28	TRBJ1-5	15	CASSLNRPGGQPQHF
few	TRBV6-5	TRBJ1-4	14	CASSTRQGDEKLFF
-	TRBV5-1	TRBJ2-1	14	CASSLHRGYNEQFF
-	TRBV18	TRBJ2-6	17	CASSPLEVRTGANVLTF